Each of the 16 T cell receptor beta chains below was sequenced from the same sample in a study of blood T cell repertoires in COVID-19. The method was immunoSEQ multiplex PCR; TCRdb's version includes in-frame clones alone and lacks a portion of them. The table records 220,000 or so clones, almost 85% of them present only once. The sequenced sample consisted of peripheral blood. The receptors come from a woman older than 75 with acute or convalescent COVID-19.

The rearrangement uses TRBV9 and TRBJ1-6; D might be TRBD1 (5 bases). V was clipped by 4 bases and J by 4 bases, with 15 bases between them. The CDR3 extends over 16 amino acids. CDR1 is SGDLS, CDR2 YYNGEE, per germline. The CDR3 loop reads CASSPRQNDYNSPLHF. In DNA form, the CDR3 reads TGTGCCAGCAGCCCCAGACAGAACGATTATAATTCACCCCTCCACTTT.

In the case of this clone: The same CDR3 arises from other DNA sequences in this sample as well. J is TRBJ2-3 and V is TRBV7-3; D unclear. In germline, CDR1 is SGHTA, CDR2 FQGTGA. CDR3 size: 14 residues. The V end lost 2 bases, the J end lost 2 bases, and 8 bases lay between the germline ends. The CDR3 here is CASSLGQSTDTQYF. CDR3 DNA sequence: TGTGCCAGCAGCTTAGGGCAGTCCACAGATACGCAGTATTTT.

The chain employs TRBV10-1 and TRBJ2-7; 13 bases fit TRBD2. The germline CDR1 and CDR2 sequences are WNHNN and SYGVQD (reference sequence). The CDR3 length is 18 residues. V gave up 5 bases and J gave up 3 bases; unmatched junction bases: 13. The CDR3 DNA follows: TGCGCCAGCAGTAAGAAATCAGCCGGGACTAGCGGGGTCTACGAGCAGTACTTC. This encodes CASSKKSAGTSGVYEQYF.

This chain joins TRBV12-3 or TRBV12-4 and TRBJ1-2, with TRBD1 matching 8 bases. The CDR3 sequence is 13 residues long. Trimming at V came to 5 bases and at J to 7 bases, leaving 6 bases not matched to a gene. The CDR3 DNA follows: TGTGCCAGCAGTCCCCCGGACAGGGTTGGCTACACCTTC. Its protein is CASSPPDRVGYTF.

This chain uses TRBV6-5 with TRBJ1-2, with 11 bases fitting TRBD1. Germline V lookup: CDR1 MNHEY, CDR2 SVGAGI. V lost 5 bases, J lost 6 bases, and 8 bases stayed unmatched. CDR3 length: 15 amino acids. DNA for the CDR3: TGTGCCAGCAGTAGGACAGGGGGCAGTCTGGATGGCTACACCTTC. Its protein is CASSRTGGSLDGYTF.

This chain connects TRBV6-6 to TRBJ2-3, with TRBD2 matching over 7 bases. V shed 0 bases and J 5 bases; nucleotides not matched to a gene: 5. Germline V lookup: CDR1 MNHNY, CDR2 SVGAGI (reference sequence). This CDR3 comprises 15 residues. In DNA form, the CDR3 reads TGTGCCAGCAGTTACTCGGGGGACTATCAAGATACGCAGTATTTT. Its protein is CASSYSGDYQDTQYF.

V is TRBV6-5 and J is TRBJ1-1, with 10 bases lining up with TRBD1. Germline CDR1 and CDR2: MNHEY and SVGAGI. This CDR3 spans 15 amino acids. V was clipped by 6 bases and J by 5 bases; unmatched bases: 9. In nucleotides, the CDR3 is TGTGCCAGCAGGACGTGGACAGGGGGGAGAACTGAAGCTTTCTTT. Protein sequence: CASRTWTGGRTEAFF.

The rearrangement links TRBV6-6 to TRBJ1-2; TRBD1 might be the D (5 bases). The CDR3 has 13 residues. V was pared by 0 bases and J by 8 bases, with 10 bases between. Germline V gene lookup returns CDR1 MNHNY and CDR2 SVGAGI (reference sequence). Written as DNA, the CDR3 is TGTGCCAGCAGTTACTCAAGGGGAGGGGGCTACACCTTC. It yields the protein CASSYSRGGGYTF.

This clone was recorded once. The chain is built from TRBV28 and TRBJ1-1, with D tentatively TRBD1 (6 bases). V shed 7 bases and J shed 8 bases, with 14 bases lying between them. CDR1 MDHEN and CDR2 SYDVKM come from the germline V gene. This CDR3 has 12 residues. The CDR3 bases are TGTGCCAGCAATGTCGACAGGAAGGAAGCTTTCTTT. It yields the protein CASNVDRKEAFF. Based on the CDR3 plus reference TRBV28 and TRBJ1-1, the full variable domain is DVKVTQSSRYLVKRTGEKVFLECVQDMDHENMFWYRQDPGLGLRLIYFSYDVKMKEKGDIPEGYSVSREKKERFSLILESASTNQTSMYLCASNVDRKEAFFGQGTRLTVV.

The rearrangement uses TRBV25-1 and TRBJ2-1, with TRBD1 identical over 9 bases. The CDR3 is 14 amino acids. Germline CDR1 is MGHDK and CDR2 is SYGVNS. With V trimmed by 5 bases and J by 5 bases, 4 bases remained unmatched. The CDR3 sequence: CASSPGQGNNEQFF. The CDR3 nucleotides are TGTGCCAGCAGTCCGGGACAGGGCAACAATGAGCAGTTCTTC.

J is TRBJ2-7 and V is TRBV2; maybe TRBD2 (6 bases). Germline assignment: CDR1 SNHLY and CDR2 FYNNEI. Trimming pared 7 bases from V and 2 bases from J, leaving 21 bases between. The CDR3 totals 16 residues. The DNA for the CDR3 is TGTGCCAGCACTCCTGGGTTAAGCCGGGGGACCTACGAGCAGTACTTC. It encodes CASTPGLSRGTYEQYF.

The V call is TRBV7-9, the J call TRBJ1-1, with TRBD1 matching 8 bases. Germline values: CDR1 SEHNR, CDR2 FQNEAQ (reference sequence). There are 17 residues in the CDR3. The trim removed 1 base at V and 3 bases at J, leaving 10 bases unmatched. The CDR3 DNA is TGTGCCAGCAGCTTAGTGGGCAGGGGGCGAGGTGACACTGAAGCTTTCTTT. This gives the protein CASSLVGRGRGDTEAFF.

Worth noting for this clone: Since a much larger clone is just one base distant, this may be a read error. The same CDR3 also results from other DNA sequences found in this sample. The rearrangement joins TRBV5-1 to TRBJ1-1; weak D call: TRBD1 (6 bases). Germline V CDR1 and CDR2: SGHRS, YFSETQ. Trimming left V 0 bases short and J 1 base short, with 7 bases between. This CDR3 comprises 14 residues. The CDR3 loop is CASSLGTANTEAFF. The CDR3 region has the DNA TGCGCCAGCAGCTTGGGGACAGCGAACACTGAAGCTTTCTTT. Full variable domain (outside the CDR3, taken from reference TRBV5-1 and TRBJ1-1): KAGVTQTPRYLIKTRGQQVTLSCSPISGHRSVSWYQQTPGQGLQFLFEYFSETQRNKGNFPGRFSGRQFSNSRSEMNVSTLELGDSALYLCASSLGTANTEAFFGQGTRLTVV.

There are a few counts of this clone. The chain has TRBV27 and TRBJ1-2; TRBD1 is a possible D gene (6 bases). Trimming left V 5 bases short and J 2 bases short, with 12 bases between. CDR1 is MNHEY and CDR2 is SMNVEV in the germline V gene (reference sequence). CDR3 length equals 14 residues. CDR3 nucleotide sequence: TGTGCCAGCAGTCGAGACAGGTTAAACTATGGCTACACCTTC. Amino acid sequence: CASSRDRLNYGYTF.

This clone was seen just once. The CDR3 sequence is CASGPGFYEQYF. CDR3 in DNA: TGCGCCAGCGGCCCAGGATTCTACGAGCAGTACTTC. The chain combines TRBV10-1 with TRBJ2-7, with D unclear. From germline, CDR1 is WNHNN and CDR2 SYGVQD (reference sequence). V was cut by 8 bases and J by 3 bases, with 11 bases left in between. The CDR3 runs 12 residues.

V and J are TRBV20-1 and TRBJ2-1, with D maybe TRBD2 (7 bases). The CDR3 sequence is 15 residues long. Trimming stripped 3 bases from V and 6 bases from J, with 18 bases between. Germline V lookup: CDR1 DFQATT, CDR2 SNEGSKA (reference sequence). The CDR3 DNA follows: TGCAGTGCTAGTCTAGGGGGGGCTTTCCCCAATGAGCAGTTCTTC. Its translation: CSASLGGAFPNEQFF.